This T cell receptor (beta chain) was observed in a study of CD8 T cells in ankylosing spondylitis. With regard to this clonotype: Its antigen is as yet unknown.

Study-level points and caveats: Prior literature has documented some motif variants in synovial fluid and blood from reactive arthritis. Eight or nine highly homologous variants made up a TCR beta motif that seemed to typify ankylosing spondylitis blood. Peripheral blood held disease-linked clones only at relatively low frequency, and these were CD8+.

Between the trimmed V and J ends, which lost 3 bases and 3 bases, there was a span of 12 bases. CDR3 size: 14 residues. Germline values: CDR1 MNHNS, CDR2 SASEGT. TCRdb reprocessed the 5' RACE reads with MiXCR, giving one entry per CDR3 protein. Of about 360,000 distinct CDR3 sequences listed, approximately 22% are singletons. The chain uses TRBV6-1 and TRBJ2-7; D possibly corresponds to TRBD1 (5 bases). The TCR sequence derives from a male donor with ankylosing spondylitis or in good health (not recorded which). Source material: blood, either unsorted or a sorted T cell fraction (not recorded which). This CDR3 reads CASSEYQGHYEQYF. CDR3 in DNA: TGTGCCAGCAGTGAGTACCAAGGACACTACGAGCAGTACTTC.